Here is one TCR beta chain with its context. The antigen is not known. The data stem from a study of cytomegalovirus exposure and HLA in healthy donors. Germline CDR1 is SGHVS and CDR2 is FNYEAQ. V shed 0 bases and J 0 bases; nucleotides not matched to a gene: 3. The CDR3 has 17 amino acids. Regarding the study as a whole: Sequencing had likely introduced a cluster of highly shared sequence variants as an artifact. Cytomegalovirus status, reportedly, was diagnosed with high specificity and sensitivity by the classifier. In a later analysis, specific HLA alleles were associated with around 17,000 TCR beta sequences at a 0.05 false discovery rate.

A multiplex PCR was run with 60 Vbeta primers and 13 Jbeta primers. Authors' analysis steps: Per a later analysis, the number of unique TCR beta chains was roughly 83 million, of which around 9.9 million were shared. Data came from immunoSEQ multiplex PCR; TCRdb stores just in-frame clones and leaves some out. V, J and clone size are those of that table, while D and trimming were read from the DNA. The table records about 100,000 clones, over 75% of them present only once. The specimen sequenced was PBMCs. This rearrangement joins TRBV7-6 to TRBJ2-5, with 11 bases aligning to TRBD2. The TCR comes from a young woman in good health and CMV-seropositive. Here the CDR3 DNA reads TGTGCCAGCAGCTTAGCCCTAGCGGGAGGCTACCAAGAGACCCAGTACTTC. Residues: CASSLALAGGYQETQYF. The full variable domain, with the rest looked up from reference TRBV7-6 and TRBJ2-5, is GAGVSQSPRYKVTKRGQDVALRCDPISGHVSLYWYRQALGQGPEFLTYFNYEAQQDKSGLPNDRFSAERPEGSISTLTIQRTEQRDSAMYRCASSLALAGGYQETQYFGPGTRLLVL.